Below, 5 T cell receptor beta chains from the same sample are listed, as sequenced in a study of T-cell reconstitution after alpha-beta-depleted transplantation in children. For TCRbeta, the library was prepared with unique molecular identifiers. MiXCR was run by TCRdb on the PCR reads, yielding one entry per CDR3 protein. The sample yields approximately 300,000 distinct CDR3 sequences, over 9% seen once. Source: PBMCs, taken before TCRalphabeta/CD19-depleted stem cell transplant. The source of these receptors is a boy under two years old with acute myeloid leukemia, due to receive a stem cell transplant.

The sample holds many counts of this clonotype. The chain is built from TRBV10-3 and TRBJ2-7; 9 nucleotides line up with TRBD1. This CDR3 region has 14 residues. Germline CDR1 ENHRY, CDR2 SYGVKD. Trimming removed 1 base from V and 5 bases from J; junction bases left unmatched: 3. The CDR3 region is CAISEWDRAHEQYF. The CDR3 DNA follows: TGTGCCATCAGTGAGTGGGACAGGGCCCACGAGCAGTACTTC.

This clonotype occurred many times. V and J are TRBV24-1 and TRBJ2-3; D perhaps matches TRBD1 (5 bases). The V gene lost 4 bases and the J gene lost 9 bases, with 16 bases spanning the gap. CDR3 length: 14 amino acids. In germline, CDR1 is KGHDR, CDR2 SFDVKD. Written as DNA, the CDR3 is TGTGCCACCAGTGACCTTTCGCAGGGATCGACGCAGTATTTT. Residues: CATSDLSQGSTQYF.

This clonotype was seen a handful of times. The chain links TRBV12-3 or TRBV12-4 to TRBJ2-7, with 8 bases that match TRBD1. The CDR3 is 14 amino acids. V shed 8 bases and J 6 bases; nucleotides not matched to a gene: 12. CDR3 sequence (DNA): TGTGCCAGCGGGGGGTGGACAGGGATCGGCGAGCAGTACTTC. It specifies CASGGWTGIGEQYF.

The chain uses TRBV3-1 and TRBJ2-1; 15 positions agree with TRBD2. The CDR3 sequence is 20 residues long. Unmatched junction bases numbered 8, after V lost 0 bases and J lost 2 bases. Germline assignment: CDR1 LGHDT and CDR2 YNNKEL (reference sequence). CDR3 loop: CASSQEPGTSGRTPYNEQFF. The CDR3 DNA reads TGTGCCAGCAGCCAAGAGCCGGGGACTAGCGGGAGGACCCCCTACAATGAGCAGTTCTTC.

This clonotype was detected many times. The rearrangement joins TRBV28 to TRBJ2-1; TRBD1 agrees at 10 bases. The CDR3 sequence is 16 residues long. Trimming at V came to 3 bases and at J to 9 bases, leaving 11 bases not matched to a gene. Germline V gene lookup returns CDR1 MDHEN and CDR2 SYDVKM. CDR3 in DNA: TGTGCCAGCAGTTTGGGAGGGACAGGGGACTTTGGTGAGCAGTTCTTC. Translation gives CASSLGGTGDFGEQFF.